What follows are 5 T cell receptor beta chains derived from one specimen sequenced in a study of Graves' ophthalmopathy and Graves' hyperthyroidism listed by TCRdb under 2018. Sequencing took place on an Illumina HiSeq 2000. TCR beta CDR3 regions were amplified from RNA transcripts for repertoire sequencing. HTBI primers and the Qiagen OneStep RT-PCR kit were used in a first-round RT-PCR, which was followed by a second-round multiplex PCR, size selection and purification. TCRdb redid the processing of the public reads, applying fastp at Q25 and MiXCR, and retained in-frame beta chains. Every distinct CDR3 protein forms one entry, paired with its most common genes and DNA. This sample comprises a few hundred thousand distinct CDR3 sequences, roughly 17% of them detected only once. The ten largest clones capture about 2.4% of the sample. Sequenced material: peripheral blood. The receptors were gathered from an adult woman with stable Graves' hyperthyroidism.

The V gene is TRBV12-3 or TRBV12-4, the J gene TRBJ1-6; D call uncertain. Trimming took off 7 bases at V and 8 bases at J, with 9 bases between the two ends. CDR3 length: 12 amino acids. CDR3 sequence reads: CASNKGHSPLHF. The CDR3 coding sequence is TGTGCCAGCAATAAAGGGCATTCACCCCTCCACTTT.

This clonotype appeared many times. A read error may produce the germline difference seen at one junction end. The chain is built from TRBV12-3 or TRBV12-4 and TRBJ2-2; the match to TRBD2 covers 9 bases. The CDR3 spans 14 residues. Written as DNA, the CDR3 is TGTGCCAGCAGTATAGCGGGAGTGGTCGGGGAGCTGTTTTTT. Its protein is CASSIAGVVGELFF.

The DNA of the CDR3 is TGTGCCAGCAGCGTCAGCCAGACGAGAGTTTATGGCTACACCTTC. Translation: CASSVSQTRVYGYTF. The rearrangement joins TRBV7-9 to TRBJ1-2; unclear D gene. Germline CDR1 and CDR2: SEHNR and FQNEAQ (reference sequence). This CDR3 comprises 15 residues. The V end was cut by 5 bases, the J end by 5 bases, with 18 bases between.

This clonotype was picked up many times. The chain links TRBV20-1 to TRBJ2-5; the match to TRBD2 covers 8 bases. This CDR3 has 15 amino acids. V shed 0 bases and J 5 bases; nucleotides not matched to a gene: 8. The V gene's germline CDR1 is DFQATT and CDR2 SNEGSKA (reference sequence). CDR3 sequence: CSARDDPSGLETQYF. The CDR3, as DNA: TGCAGTGCTAGAGATGATCCTAGCGGGTTGGAGACCCAGTACTTC.

This clonotype turned up a few times. The V and J genes are TRBV19 and TRBJ2-5, with no clear D. Between the trimmed V and J ends, which lost 3 bases and 4 bases, there was a span of 12 bases. Germline V gives CDR1 LNHDA, CDR2 SQIVND (reference sequence). The CDR3 is made up of 14 amino acids. CDR3 in amino acids: CASSMNPVGETQYF. As DNA, the CDR3 is TGTGCCAGTAGTATGAACCCGGTAGGAGAGACCCAGTACTTC.